Shown below are 8 T cell receptor beta chains from a single sample sequenced in a study of shared clonotypes between healthy human individuals. Naive CD8 cells were CD45RO-negative, positively selected for CCR7, excluding terminally differentiated effector memory CD45RA+ cells. This table comes from immunoSEQ multiplex PCR, and its TCRdb copy is limited to in-frame clones, with some not included. Among hundreds of thousands of clones, about 91% were seen once, and the ten largest hold 24%. Source material: naive CD8+ T cells sorted from blood. The receptor source for this set is a young man in good health.

V gene TRBV25-1 combines with J gene TRBJ2-2; D is ambiguous. V was cut by 1 base and J by 9 bases, with 15 bases left in between. The CDR3 has 15 amino acids. CDR1 is MGHDK, CDR2 SYGVNS, per germline. The CDR3 nucleotides are TGTGCCAGCAGTGAATCGGGCAGTCAGTGGCGGGAGCTGTTTTTT. This sequence encodes CASSESGSQWRELFF.

The CDR3: CASSLGGFPLETQYF. The CDR3 region has the DNA TGTGCCAGCAGCCTAGGGGGCTTTCCCTTGGAGACCCAGTACTTC. The genes are TRBV27 and TRBJ2-5, with TRBD1 matching 7 bases. Germline V CDR1 and CDR2: MNHEY, SMNVEV (reference sequence). The CDR3 consists of 15 residues. Losses at the gene ends were 6 bases for V and 5 bases for J; bases not matched to a gene: 12.

V gene TRBV4-3 combines with J gene TRBJ1-4; 7 positions match TRBD1. CDR3 length: 15 amino acids. Germline CDR1 reads LGHNA; CDR2 reads YSLEER. Trimming removed 3 bases from V and 3 bases from J; junction bases left unmatched: 4. The CDR3 spells CASSQEDRANEKLFF. CDR3 coding DNA: TGCGCCAGCAGCCAGGAAGACAGGGCTAATGAAAAACTGTTTTTT.

This clone was detected only once. The genes are TRBV9 and TRBJ2-7, with no clear D. The CDR3 spans 13 residues. Trimming stripped 3 bases from V and 2 bases from J, with 9 bases between. Germline CDR1 is SGDLS and CDR2 is YYNGEE. CDR3 in DNA: TGTGCCAGCAGCGGCACTACTACCTACGAGCAGTACTTC. As protein: CASSGTTTYEQYF.

CDR3 bases: TGTGCCAGCAGTGAACTCACAGACCCTAACTATGGCTACACCTTC. Protein: CASSELTDPNYGYTF. The chain employs TRBV6-1 and TRBJ1-2; D is uncertain. The germline V gene encodes CDR1 MNHNS and CDR2 SASEGT. The CDR3 sequence is 15 residues long. Trimming cost V 2 bases and J 0 bases, with 10 bases left between them.

V usage is TRBV5-8 and J usage is TRBJ2-3; 10 bases fit TRBD2. The CDR3 length is 17 residues. Unmatched junction bases numbered 5, after V lost 0 bases and J lost 1 base. The germline V gene has CDR1 SGHTS and CDR2 YDEGEE. CDR3 bases: TGTGCCAGCAGCTTGGCTGGCGGACTAGCGGGCACAGATACGCAGTATTTT. Amino acid sequence: CASSLAGGLAGTDTQYF.

The chain has TRBV7-9 and TRBJ2-1; no clear D. This CDR3 spans 14 amino acids. Germline V gene lookup returns CDR1 SEHNR and CDR2 FQNEAQ (reference sequence). The V end lost 1 base, the J end lost 2 bases, and 6 bases lay between the germline ends. The CDR3 nucleotides read TGTGCCAGCAGCTTAGAAGATACCTACAATGAGCAGTTCTTC. As protein: CASSLEDTYNEQFF.

This clone was picked up one time. This chain connects TRBV29-1 to TRBJ2-7; 9 nucleotides align to TRBD1. The CDR3 length is 14 residues. After removal of 0 bases from V and 5 bases from J, the junction contained 5 bases not matched to a gene. The germline V gene encodes CDR1 SQVTM and CDR2 ANQGSEA. The CDR3 reads CSVEDGTGNHEQYF. CDR3 nucleotides: TGCAGCGTTGAAGACGGGACAGGGAACCACGAGCAGTACTTC.